These 30 T cell receptor beta chains were all obtained from the same sample, sequenced in a study of metastatic and nonmetastatic thyroid tumors. MiXCR reprocessed the PCR reads for TCRdb. The sample shows almost 15,000 clones, approximately 32% of them seen only once. The entire patient cohort was treatment-naive prior to thyroid surgery. Sequencing was carried out using tumor tissue. These receptors all come from a male donor with papillary thyroid cancer or a benign thyroid nodule (not recorded which). Some clones in this sample may be carry-over from other donors' samples.

The V call is TRBV2, the J call TRBJ1-1; a possible D gene is TRBD1 (6 bases). The CDR3 is 15 residues long. V was pared by 6 bases and J by 11 bases, with 25 bases between. Germline assignment: CDR1 SNHLY and CDR2 FYNNEI. The CDR3 reads CASSDSTWDTKKAFF. CDR3 sequence (DNA): TGTGCCAGCAGCGATTCAACGTGGGACACAAAAAAGGCTTTCTTT.

The chain joins TRBV7-6 to TRBJ2-2; 7 positions agree with TRBD2. This CDR3 contains 16 residues. Germline V gene lookup returns CDR1 SGHVS and CDR2 FNYEAQ. V lost 0 bases, J lost 3 bases, and 4 bases stayed unmatched. The CDR3 loop reads CASSLAWAGDTGELFF. The DNA of the CDR3 is TGTGCCAGCAGCTTAGCGTGGGCGGGGGACACCGGGGAGCTGTTTTTT.

The chain combines TRBV20-1 with TRBJ1-1; 7 nucleotides line up with TRBD1. The V gene's germline CDR1 is DFQATT and CDR2 SNEGSKA (reference sequence). The V gene end was trimmed by 3 bases and the J gene end by 10 bases; junction bases not matched to a gene: 11. The CDR3 has 13 amino acids. CDR3 nucleotides: TGCAGTGCTAGTTTGGGCAGGGGGAGAGGAGCTTTCTTT. Its protein product is CSASLGRGRGAFF.

The sample holds many counts of this clone. The rearrangement links TRBV19 to TRBJ1-5, with a weak D call TRBD1 (5 bases). CDR3 length: 13 residues. Trimming pared 5 bases from V and 4 bases from J, leaving 9 bases between. Germline assignment: CDR1 LNHDA and CDR2 SQIVND (reference sequence). CDR3 sequence: CASSGTVNQPQHF. DNA of the CDR3: TGTGCCAGTAGTGGGACCGTTAATCAGCCCCAGCATTTT. The variable domain in full, completed from reference TRBV19 and TRBJ1-5, reads DGGITQSPKYLFRKEGQNVTLSCEQNLNHDAMYWYRQDPGQGLRLIYYSQIVNDFQKGDIAEGYSVSREKKESFPLTVTSAQKNPTAFYLCASSGTVNQPQHFGDGTRLSIL.

The chain combines TRBV12-3 or TRBV12-4 with TRBJ2-1; either TRBD1 or TRBD2 may fit D (5 bases each). V lost 1 base and J 6 bases, leaving 16 bases between the germline ends. The CDR3 contains 16 residues. CDR3: CASSLVEGPNRNEQFF. The CDR3, as DNA: TGTGCCAGCAGTTTAGTTGAGGGACCTAATCGCAATGAGCAGTTCTTC.

The V and J genes are TRBV28 and TRBJ2-1; 9 positions match TRBD2. The V and J ends lost 6 bases and 6 bases, in that order; junction bases with no gene match: 12. CDR1 and CDR2 (germline): MDHEN, SYDVKM. The CDR3 is made up of 16 amino acids. The CDR3 bases are TGTGCCAGCAGCTCCACCGAGACTAGCGGTCTCAATGAGCAGTTCTTC. Translated: CASSSTETSGLNEQFF.

The chain joins TRBV10-2 to TRBJ2-7; D is undetermined. Trimming removed 7 bases at V and 2 bases at J, with 15 bases between. In germline, CDR1 is WSHSY, CDR2 SAAADI. The CDR3 totals 14 residues. CDR3 sequence (DNA): TGCGCCAGCAATACCTTGGGCAAGGCCTACGAGCAGTACTTC. It specifies CASNTLGKAYEQYF.

This clone is medium-sized by share. The rearrangement joins TRBV20-1 to TRBJ1-6; no clear D gene. This CDR3 is built from 15 residues. V was cut by 6 bases and J by 0 bases, with 12 bases left in between. Germline-derived CDR1 and CDR2 are DFQATT and SNEGSKA (reference sequence). Here the CDR3 reads CSAHDTSSYNSPLHF. The CDR3, as DNA: TGCAGTGCACACGATACTAGCTCCTATAATTCACCCCTCCACTTT.

At least ten counts were recorded for this clone. Possible read error: a much larger clone is one base away. The chain uses TRBV20-1 and TRBJ2-7, with 7 positions matching TRBD1. V was clipped by 0 bases and J by 2 bases; unmatched bases: 10. The CDR3 has 16 amino acids. Germline V gives CDR1 DFQATT, CDR2 SNEGSKA (reference sequence). The CDR3 DNA sequence: TGCAGTGCTAGAGATCGCAGAACAGGGGATCCCTACGAGCAGTACTTC. It codes for CSARDRRTGDPYEQYF.

The V gene is TRBV18, the J gene TRBJ1-2; D is uncertain. Germline V gene data show CDR1 as KGHSH and CDR2 as LQKENI. There are 12 residues in the CDR3. V lost 6 bases and J 7 bases, leaving 12 bases between the germline ends. This chain's CDR3 is CASSTTGFGYTF. CDR3 coding DNA: TGTGCCAGCTCGACCACCGGTTTTGGCTACACCTTC.

There are many counts of this clone. The rearrangement links TRBV6-5 to TRBJ1-1; D uncertain. Trimming cost V 0 bases and J 3 bases, with 11 bases left between them. The CDR3 has 15 amino acids. CDR1 and CDR2 from the germline V gene are MNHEY and SVGAGI. The CDR3 DNA is TGTGCCAGCAGTTACTCCTCCGTCTGGGACACTGAAGCTTTCTTT. Translating gives CASSYSSVWDTEAFF.

The rearrangement joins TRBV11-2 to TRBJ2-7; TRBD2 matches 10 bases. The germline V gene has CDR1 SGHAT and CDR2 FQNNGV. Trimming took 3 bases from V and 3 from J; bases not matched to a gene: 8. The CDR3 spans 16 residues. DNA for the CDR3: TGTGCCAGCAGCTTGAGACGGACTAGCGGATACTACGAGCAGTACTTC. This sequence encodes CASSLRRTSGYYEQYF.

The chain recombines TRBV19 with TRBJ1-3; D not resolved. Germline V gene lookup returns CDR1 LNHDA and CDR2 SQIVND (reference sequence). Trimming took 5 bases from V and 4 from J, leaving 12 bases between them. This CDR3 has 14 amino acids. CDR3 DNA sequence: TGTGCCAGTAGTCTGAGAGGTTGGGGAAACACCATATATTTT. This encodes CASSLRGWGNTIYF.

This clone was seen many times. This chain joins TRBV7-9 and TRBJ2-2; the D gene is possibly TRBD2 (6 bases). There are 17 residues in the CDR3. V shed 5 bases and J shed 5 bases, with 21 bases lying between them. The germline V gene has CDR1 SEHNR and CDR2 FQNEAQ (reference sequence). CDR3 coding DNA: TGTGCCAGCAGCCTTATGATTGCGGGCCGGGGGACCGGGGAGCTGTTTTTT. Amino acid sequence: CASSLMIAGRGTGELFF. Based on the CDR3 plus reference TRBV7-9 and TRBJ2-2, the full variable domain is DTGVSQNPRHKITKRGQNVTFRCDPISEHNRLYWYRQTLGQGPEFLTYFQNEAQLEKSRLLSDRFSAERPKGSFSTLEIQRTEQGDSAMYLCASSLMIAGRGTGELFFGEGSRLTVL.

This chain connects TRBV2 to TRBJ2-1, with a tentative D call TRBD1 (5 bases). Trimming left V 3 bases short and J 4 bases short, with 13 bases between. CDR3 size: 15 residues. The V gene's germline CDR1 is SNHLY and CDR2 FYNNEI. CDR3 loop: CASSDPGFRYNEQFF. The CDR3 nucleotides are TGTGCCAGCAGTGACCCAGGGTTTCGGTACAATGAGCAGTTCTTC.

This clone showed up many times. The chain couples TRBV6-5 to TRBJ2-5, with D perhaps matching TRBD1 (5 bases). V was pared by 2 bases and J by 9 bases, with 13 bases between. Germline V lookup: CDR1 MNHEY, CDR2 SVGAGI. The CDR3 covers 13 residues. Here the CDR3 DNA reads TGTGCCAGCAGTTACACAGGTGAAGGGGCCCAGTACTTC. This gives the protein CASSYTGEGAQYF.

This chain uses TRBV20-1 with TRBJ2-7; D call uncertain. The ends were cut back, 4 bases at V and 5 bases at J, with 12 bases in the middle. This CDR3 has 12 amino acids. From germline, CDR1 is DFQATT and CDR2 SNEGSKA (reference sequence). In nucleotides, the CDR3 is TGCAGTGCTATCCACGGAGCGAACGAGCAGTACTTC. It codes for CSAIHGANEQYF.

This clone is medium-sized by share. The V and J genes are TRBV6-4 and TRBJ2-1, with TRBD2 matching 9 bases. Germline trimming cut 0 bases from V and 8 bases from J; bases unmatched to any gene: 8. Germline CDR1 and CDR2: MRHNA and SNTAGT. The CDR3 has 16 amino acids. CDR3 amino acids: CASSDSASGDGDEQFF. CDR3 nucleotide sequence: TGTGCCAGCAGTGACTCGGCTAGCGGGGATGGGGATGAGCAGTTCTTC.

This clone was counted many times. This chain joins TRBV20-1 and TRBJ1-2; 7 nucleotides align to TRBD1. The germline V gene has CDR1 DFQATT and CDR2 SNEGSKA (reference sequence). The CDR3 has 13 residues. V lost 6 bases to trimming and J lost 8 bases; unmatched junction nucleotides: 12. The CDR3: CSARDRAFTGYTF. CDR3 in DNA: TGCAGTGCACGGGACAGAGCCTTCACGGGCTACACCTTC.

As to this clone: A much more abundant neighbour one base away suggests this may be a read error. The chain employs TRBV29-1 and TRBJ2-1; D assignment may be TRBD1 or TRBD2 (5 bases each). Germline CDR1 reads SQVTM; CDR2 reads ANQGSEA. The CDR3 covers 13 residues. V was cut by 7 bases and J by 9 bases, with 19 bases left in between. The CDR3 coding sequence is TGCAGCGCGCCTAAAACGGGGCATGGTGAGCAGTTCTTC. Amino acids: CSAPKTGHGEQFF.

With regard to this clone: A read error may produce the germline difference seen at one junction end. The chain uses TRBV6-2 or TRBV6-3 and TRBJ2-5; tentatively, D is TRBD2 (5 bases). CDR1 and CDR2 from the germline V gene are MNHEY and SVGEGT. This CDR3 spans 11 amino acids. The CDR3 coding sequence is TGTGCCAGCACCCAGAGGAGGACCCATTACTTC. This encodes CASTQRRTHYF.

This clone occurred many times. This sequence joins TRBV6-1 and TRBJ1-2; perhaps TRBD1 as D (6 bases). The CDR3 contains 13 residues. The V gene lost 9 bases and the J gene lost 3 bases, with 14 bases spanning the gap. The V gene's germline CDR1 is MNHNS and CDR2 SASEGT. The CDR3 DNA sequence: TGTGCCAGTAAGGACAGCCGGGACTATGGCTACACCTTC. Protein sequence: CASKDSRDYGYTF.

This clone was detected ten times or more. The genes are TRBV11-2 and TRBJ2-7, with D possibly being TRBD2 (6 bases). Trimming left V 8 bases short and J 7 bases short, with 12 bases between. CDR1 and CDR2 from the germline V gene are SGHAT and FQNNGV. CDR3 size: 11 residues. CDR3: CASWKAGEQYF. The DNA of the CDR3 is TGTGCCAGCTGGAAGGCGGGGGAGCAGTACTTC. Full variable domain (remainder filled in from reference TRBV11-2 and TRBJ2-7): EAGVAQSPRYKIIEKRQSVAFWCNPISGHATLYWYQQILGQGPKLLIQFQNNGVVDDSQLPKDRFSAERLKGVDSTLKIQPAKLEDSAVYLCASWKAGEQYFGPGTRLTVT.

In its sample, this clone was seen a few times. This sequence joins TRBV12-3 or TRBV12-4 and TRBJ1-2; D is unclear. V dropped 1 base and J dropped 10 bases, with 7 bases sitting between them. The CDR3 runs 11 residues. The CDR3 coding sequence is TGTGCCAGCAGTTTAGGCTTTAACTACACCTTC. Protein product: CASSLGFNYTF.

The V call is TRBV6-4, the J call TRBJ2-3, with D perhaps matching TRBD1 (5 bases). Trimming cost V 2 bases and J 10 bases, with 19 bases left between them. Germline V gives CDR1 MRHNA, CDR2 SNTAGT. The CDR3 is 15 amino acids. CDR3 protein: CASSDGWGPTESQYF. The CDR3 coding sequence is TGTGCCAGCAGTGACGGGTGGGGCCCCACAGAGTCGCAGTATTTT.

This clone counts as medium-sized. The genes are TRBV20-1 and TRBJ2-1; 7 bases are a match to TRBD2. V gave up 5 bases and J gave up 2 bases; unmatched junction bases: 12. This CDR3 is built from 16 residues. Germline-derived CDR1 and CDR2 are DFQATT and SNEGSKA (reference sequence). The CDR3: CSAPPLAGRTYNEQFF. CDR3 sequence (DNA): TGCAGTGCTCCTCCTCTAGCCGGGAGGACCTACAATGAGCAGTTCTTC.

The CDR3 sequence is CASRGTVRTSYEQYF. The CDR3 bases are TGTGCCAGCAGGGGGACAGTGCGAACCTCCTACGAGCAGTACTTC. The rearrangement links TRBV6-1 to TRBJ2-7; 7 positions match TRBD1. The CDR3 is 15 amino acids. The J segment lost 0 bases and the V segment lost 6 bases, leaving 8 bases of the junction unmatched. CDR1 MNHNS and CDR2 SASEGT come from the germline V gene.

Ten or more counts support this clone. The rearrangement links TRBV24-1 to TRBJ1-1; a weak D match, TRBD1 (5 bases). The CDR3 has 12 amino acids. CDR1 is KGHDR and CDR2 is SFDVKD in the germline V gene. Deletions cut 5 bases from V and 3 bases from J, with 6 bases between. The CDR3, as DNA: TGTGCCACCAGTGGACAGCACACTGAAGCTTTCTTT. Its protein product is CATSGQHTEAFF.

This clone has just a few counts. The V call is TRBV12-3 or TRBV12-4, the J call TRBJ2-1; no reliable D call. The V end was cut by 6 bases, the J end by 8 bases, with 11 bases between. The CDR3 runs 12 residues. The CDR3 DNA sequence: TGTGCCAGCAGCCCGTGGGAAGATGAGCAGTTCTTC. Its translation is CASSPWEDEQFF.

The table lists this clone with a few counts. This sequence joins TRBV2 and TRBJ1-6; D is ambiguous. The CDR3 has 13 residues. V lost 8 bases and J 1 base, leaving 6 bases between the germline ends. The germline V gene has CDR1 SNHLY and CDR2 FYNNEI. The CDR3, as DNA: TGTGCCAGCCACGAGTCCTATAATTCACCCCTCCACTTT. Its protein product is CASHESYNSPLHF.